This TCR beta chain was captured in a study of identical twins. The CDR3 contains 17 residues. The J segment lost 5 bases and the V segment lost 4 bases, leaving 13 bases of the junction unmatched. In germline, CDR1 is SQVTM, CDR2 ANQGSEA. TCRdb independently ran MiXCR on the 5' RACE reads; one entry per CDR3 protein. Counted here are about 550,000 distinct CDR3 sequences, around 24% occurring once; the ten biggest clones make up around 0.48%. The same specimen was also included in a second study, on yellow fever vaccine responses in identical twins.

Sequencing input: CD4+ T cells sorted from blood. This clonotype was obtained from a woman under 30 in good health. The gene calls are TRBV29-1 and TRBJ2-1, with 11 bases lining up with TRBD2. The CDR3 loop reads CSVVVAGGLIRDNEQFF. The CDR3 DNA reads as TGCAGCGTTGTTGTAGCGGGAGGGTTGATTAGGGACAATGAGCAGTTCTTC.